The source of this TCR beta chain is a study of early T cells in non-severe SARS-CoV-2 infection. Across the whole study: Sequencing of unsorted whole blood was done on bulk RNA, leaving chains unpaired.

This clonotype showed up many times. Researchers tagged individual cDNA molecules with unique molecular identifiers. MiXCR, applied by TCRdb to the 5' RACE reads, yields one record per CDR3 protein. The sample carries under 45,000 distinct CDR3 sequences, roughly 8% recorded once. The receptor comes from an adult who was a healthcare worker with PCR-confirmed SARS-CoV-2 infection or an uninfected control (not recorded which). The sequencing used whole blood, collected at baseline.

The CDR3 nucleotides read TGTGCCAGCAGCGTTAGCGGGGGCTCCTACAATGAGCAGTTCTTC. It is translated as CASSVSGGSYNEQFF. The rearrangement links TRBV11-2 to TRBJ2-1, with 9 bases fitting TRBD2. In germline, CDR1 is SGHAT, CDR2 FQNNGV. This CDR3 spans 15 amino acids. Trimming at V came to 5 bases and at J to 0 bases, leaving 2 bases not matched to a gene.